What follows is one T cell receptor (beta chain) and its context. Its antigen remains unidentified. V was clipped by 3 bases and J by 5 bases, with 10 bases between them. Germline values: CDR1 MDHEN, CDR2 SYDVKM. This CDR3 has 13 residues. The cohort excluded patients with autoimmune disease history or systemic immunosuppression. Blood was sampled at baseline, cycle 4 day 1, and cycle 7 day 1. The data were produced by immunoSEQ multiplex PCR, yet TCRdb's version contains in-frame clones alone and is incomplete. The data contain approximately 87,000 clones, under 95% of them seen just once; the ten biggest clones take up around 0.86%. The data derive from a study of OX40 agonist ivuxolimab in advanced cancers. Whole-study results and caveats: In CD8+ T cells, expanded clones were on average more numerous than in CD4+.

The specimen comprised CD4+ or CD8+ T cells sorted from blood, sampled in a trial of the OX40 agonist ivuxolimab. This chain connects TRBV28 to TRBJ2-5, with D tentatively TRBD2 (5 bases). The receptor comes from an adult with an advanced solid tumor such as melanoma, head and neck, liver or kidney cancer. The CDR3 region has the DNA TGTGCCAGCAGTTTCCGCGGGCTGGAGACCCAGTACTTC. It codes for CASSFRGLETQYF. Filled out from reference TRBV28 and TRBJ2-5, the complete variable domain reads DVKVTQSSRYLVKRTGEKVFLECVQDMDHENMFWYRQDPGLGLRLIYFSYDVKMKEKGDIPEGYSVSREKKERFSLILESASTNQTSMYLCASSFRGLETQYFGPGTRLLVL.